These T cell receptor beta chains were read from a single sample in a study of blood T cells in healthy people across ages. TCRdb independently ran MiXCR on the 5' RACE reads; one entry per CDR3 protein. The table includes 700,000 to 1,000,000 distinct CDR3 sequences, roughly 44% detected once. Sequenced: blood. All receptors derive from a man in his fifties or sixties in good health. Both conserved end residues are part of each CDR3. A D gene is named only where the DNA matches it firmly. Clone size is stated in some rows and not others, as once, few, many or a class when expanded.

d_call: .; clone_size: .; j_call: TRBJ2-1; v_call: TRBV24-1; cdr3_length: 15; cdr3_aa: CATSDVDGQINEQFF; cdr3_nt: TGTGCCACCAGTGACGTCGATGGACAGATTAATGAGCAGTTCTTC
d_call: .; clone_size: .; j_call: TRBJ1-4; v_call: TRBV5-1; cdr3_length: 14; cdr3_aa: CASSTDSTNEKLFF; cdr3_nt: TGCGCCAGCAGCACGGACTCAACTAATGAAAAACTGTTTTTT
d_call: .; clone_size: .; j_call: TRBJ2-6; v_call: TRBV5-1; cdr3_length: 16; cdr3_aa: CASSATVPGSSNVLTF; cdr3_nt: TGCGCCAGCAGCGCGACAGTACCTGGAAGTTCCAACGTCCTGACTTTC
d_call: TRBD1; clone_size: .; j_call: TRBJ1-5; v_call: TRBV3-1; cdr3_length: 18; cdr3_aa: CASSPTGTGPLGNQPQHF; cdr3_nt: TGTGCCAGCAGCCCTACCGGGACAGGGCCCCTTGGCAATCAGCCCCAGCATTTT
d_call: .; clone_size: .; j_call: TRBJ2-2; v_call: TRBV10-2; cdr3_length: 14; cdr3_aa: CAITDQAFTGELFF; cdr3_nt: TGCGCCATAACCGACCAAGCGTTCACCGGGGAGCTGTTTTTT
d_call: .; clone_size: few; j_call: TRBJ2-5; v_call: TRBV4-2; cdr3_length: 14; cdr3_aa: CASSQGANQETQYF; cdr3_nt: TGTGCCAGCAGCCAGGGGGCGAACCAAGAGACCCAGTACTTC
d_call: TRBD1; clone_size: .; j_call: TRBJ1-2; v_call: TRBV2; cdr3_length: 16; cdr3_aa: CASSSPITGVAYGYTF; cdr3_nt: TGTGCCAGCAGTTCACCAATTACAGGGGTCGCCTATGGCTACACCTTC
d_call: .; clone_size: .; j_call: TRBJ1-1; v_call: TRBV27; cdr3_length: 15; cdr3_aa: CASSPWADLNTEAFF; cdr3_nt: TGTGCCAGCAGCCCCTGGGCAGACTTGAACACTGAAGCTTTCTTT
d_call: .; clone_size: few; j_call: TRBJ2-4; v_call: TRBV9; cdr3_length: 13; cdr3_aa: CASRAPLENIQYF; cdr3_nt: TGTGCCAGCCGCGCCCCTCTCGAAAACATTCAGTACTTC
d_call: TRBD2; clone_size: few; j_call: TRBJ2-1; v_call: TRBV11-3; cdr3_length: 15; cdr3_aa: CASSLGVAGLNEQFF; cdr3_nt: TGTGCCAGCAGCTTAGGGGTAGCGGGGTTAAATGAGCAGTTCTTC
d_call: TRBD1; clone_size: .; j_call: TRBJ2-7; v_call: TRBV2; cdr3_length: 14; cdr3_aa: CANSRDRGPYEQYF; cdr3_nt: TGTGCCAACTCCAGGGACAGGGGACCCTACGAGCAGTACTTC
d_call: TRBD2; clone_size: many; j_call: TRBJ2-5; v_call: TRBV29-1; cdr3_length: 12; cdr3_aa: CSVQLAGETQYF; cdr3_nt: TGCAGCGTTCAACTAGCGGGCGAGACCCAGTACTTC
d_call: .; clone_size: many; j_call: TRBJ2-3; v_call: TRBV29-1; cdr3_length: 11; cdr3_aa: CSVEFTDTQYF; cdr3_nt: TGCAGCGTCGAATTCACAGATACGCAGTATTTT